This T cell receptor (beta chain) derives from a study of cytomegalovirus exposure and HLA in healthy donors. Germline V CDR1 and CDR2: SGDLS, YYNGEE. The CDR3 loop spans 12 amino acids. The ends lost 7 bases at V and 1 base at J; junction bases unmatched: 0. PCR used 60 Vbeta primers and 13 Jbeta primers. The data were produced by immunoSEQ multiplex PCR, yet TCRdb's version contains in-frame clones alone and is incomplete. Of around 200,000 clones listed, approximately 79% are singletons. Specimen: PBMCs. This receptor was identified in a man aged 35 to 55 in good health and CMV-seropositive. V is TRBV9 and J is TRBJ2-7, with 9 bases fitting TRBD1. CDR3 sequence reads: CASGTGSYEQYF. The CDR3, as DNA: TGTGCCAGCGGGACAGGGTCCTACGAGCAGTACTTC.